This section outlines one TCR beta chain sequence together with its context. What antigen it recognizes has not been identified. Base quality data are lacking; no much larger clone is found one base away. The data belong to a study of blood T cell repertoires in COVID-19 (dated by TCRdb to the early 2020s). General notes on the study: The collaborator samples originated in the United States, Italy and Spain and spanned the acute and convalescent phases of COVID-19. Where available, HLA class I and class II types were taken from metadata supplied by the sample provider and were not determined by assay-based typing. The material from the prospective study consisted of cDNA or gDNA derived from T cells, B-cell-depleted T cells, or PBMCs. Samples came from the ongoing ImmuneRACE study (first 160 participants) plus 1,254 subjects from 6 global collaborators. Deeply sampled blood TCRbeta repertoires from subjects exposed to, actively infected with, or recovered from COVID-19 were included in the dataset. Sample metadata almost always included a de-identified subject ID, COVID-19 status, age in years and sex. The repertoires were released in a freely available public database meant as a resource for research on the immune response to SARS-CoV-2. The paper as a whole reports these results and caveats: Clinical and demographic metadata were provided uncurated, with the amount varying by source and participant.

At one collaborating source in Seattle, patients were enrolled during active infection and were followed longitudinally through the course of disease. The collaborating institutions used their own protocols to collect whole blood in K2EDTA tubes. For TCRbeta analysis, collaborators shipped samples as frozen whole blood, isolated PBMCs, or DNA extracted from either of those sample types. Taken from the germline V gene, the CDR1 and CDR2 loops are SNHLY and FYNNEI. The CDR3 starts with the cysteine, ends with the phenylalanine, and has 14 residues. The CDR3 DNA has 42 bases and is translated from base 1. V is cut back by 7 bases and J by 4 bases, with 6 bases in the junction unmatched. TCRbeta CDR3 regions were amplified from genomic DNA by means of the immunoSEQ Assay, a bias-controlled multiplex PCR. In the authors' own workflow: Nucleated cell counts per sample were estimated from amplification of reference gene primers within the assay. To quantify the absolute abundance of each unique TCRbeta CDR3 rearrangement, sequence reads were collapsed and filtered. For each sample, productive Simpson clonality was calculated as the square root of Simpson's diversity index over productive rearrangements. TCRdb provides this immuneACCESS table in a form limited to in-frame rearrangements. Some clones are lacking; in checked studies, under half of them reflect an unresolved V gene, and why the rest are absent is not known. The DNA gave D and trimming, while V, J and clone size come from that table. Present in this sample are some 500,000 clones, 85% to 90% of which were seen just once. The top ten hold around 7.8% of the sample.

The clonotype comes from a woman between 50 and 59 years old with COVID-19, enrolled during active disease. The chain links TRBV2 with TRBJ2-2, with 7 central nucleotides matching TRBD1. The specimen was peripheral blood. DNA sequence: TGTGCCAGCAACCCGACAGGGACCACCGGGGAGCTGTTTTTT. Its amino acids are CASNPTGTTGELFF.